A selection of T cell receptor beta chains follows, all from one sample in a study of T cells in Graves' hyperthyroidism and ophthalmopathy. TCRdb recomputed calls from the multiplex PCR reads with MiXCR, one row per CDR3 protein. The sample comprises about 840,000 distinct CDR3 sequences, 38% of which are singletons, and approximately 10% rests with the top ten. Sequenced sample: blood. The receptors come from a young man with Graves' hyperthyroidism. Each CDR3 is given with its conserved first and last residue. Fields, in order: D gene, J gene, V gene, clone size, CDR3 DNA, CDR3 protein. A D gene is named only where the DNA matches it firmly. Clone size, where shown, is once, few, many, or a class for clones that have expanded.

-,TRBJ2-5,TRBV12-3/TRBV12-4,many,TGTGCCAGCAGGAAAGGACGGGGCGAGACCCAGTACTTC,CASRKGRGETQYF
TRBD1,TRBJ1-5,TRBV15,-,TGTGCCACCAGCAGTGACCCTGGACAGGGTAACAATCAGCCCCAGCATTTT,CATSSDPGQGNNQPQHF
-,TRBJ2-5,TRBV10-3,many,TGTGCCATCAGTGAGTCATCCCAAGAGACCCAGTACTTC,CAISESSQETQYF
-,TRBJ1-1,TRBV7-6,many,TGTGCCAGCAGCTTAGGGGGCGGTGCAACTGAAGCTTTCTTT,CASSLGGGATEAFF
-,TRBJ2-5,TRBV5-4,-,TGTGCCAGCAGCTTGGTGGGGGAAGGGACCCAGTACTTC,CASSLVGEGTQYF
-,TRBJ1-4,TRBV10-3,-,TGTGCCATCAGTGGCGACACTATCGGAAAACTGTTTTTT,CAISGDTIGKLFF
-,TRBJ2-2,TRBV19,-,TGTGCCAGTAGTCAGACTAGTTGGACTTACGGGGAGCTGTTTTTT,CASSQTSWTYGELFF
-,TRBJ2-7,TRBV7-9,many,TGTGCCAGCAGCTTAGTGGCAGCGTCGAGCTACGAGCAGTACTTC,CASSLVAASSYEQYF
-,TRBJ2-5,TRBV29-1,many,TGCAGCGTTATCGGGGGTGGAGAGACCCAGTACTTC,CSVIGGGETQYF
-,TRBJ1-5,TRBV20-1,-,TGCAGTGCCCGTGGGGGAGGGAAAGGGAGCAATCAGCCCCAGCATTTT,CSARGGGKGSNQPQHF
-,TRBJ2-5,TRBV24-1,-,TGTGCCACCAGCGACAAGGGGGGCGAAGAGACCCAGTACTTC,CATSDKGGEETQYF
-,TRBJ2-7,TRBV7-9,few,TGTGCCAGCAGCCAAGATCCGGCACCACCCTGGGAGCAGTACTTC,CASSQDPAPPWEQYF
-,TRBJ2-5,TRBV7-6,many,TGTGCCAGCAGCTTGGACGGCCCCAAGACCCAGTACTTC,CASSLDGPKTQYF
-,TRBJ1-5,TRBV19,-,TGTGCCAGTAACCCATATTCAGGGAATAATCAGCCCCAGCATTTT,CASNPYSGNNQPQHF
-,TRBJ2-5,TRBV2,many,TGTGCCAGCAGCCCAGGACTTCTACCCCCCAAGACCCAGTACTTC,CASSPGLLPPKTQYF
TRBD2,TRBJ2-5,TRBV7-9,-,TGTGCCAGCAGCTTCGGACTAGCGGGGGCCTACCAAGAGACCCAGTACTTC,CASSFGLAGAYQETQYF
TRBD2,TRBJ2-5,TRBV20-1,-,TGCAGTGCTTTCGTTTCCCGGACTAGCGACCAAGAGACCCAGTACTTC,CSAFVSRTSDQETQYF
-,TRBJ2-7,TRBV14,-,TGTGCCAGCAGCTCCGGCGGACACGGTCCCTACGAGCAGTACTTC,CASSSGGHGPYEQYF
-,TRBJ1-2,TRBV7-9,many,TGTGCCAGCAGCCCCAGGTGGCGGGATGGCTACACCTTC,CASSPRWRDGYTF
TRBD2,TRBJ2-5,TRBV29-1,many,TGCAGCGTTGAAGCGTTACTAGCGGGAGAAGAGACCCAGTACTTC,CSVEALLAGEETQYF
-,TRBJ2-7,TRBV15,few,TGTGCCACCAGCAGAGTGACTCATAGCGAGCAGTACTTC,CATSRVTHSEQYF
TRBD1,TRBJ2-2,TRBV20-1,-,TGCAGTGCTAGCTCGGACAGGGGAAAGGTGAACACCGGGGAGCTGTTTTTT,CSASSDRGKVNTGELFF
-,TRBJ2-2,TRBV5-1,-,TGCGCCAGCAGCTTGACCAGCTCGAACACCGGGGAGCTGTTTTTT,CASSLTSSNTGELFF
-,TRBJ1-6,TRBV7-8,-,TGTGCCAGCTCAAGCGGACTCGCGAATTCACCCCTCCACTTT,CASSSGLANSPLHF
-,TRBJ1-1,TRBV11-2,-,TGTGCCAGCAGCCCCTACAGGGTGAACACTGAAGCTTTCTTT,CASSPYRVNTEAFF